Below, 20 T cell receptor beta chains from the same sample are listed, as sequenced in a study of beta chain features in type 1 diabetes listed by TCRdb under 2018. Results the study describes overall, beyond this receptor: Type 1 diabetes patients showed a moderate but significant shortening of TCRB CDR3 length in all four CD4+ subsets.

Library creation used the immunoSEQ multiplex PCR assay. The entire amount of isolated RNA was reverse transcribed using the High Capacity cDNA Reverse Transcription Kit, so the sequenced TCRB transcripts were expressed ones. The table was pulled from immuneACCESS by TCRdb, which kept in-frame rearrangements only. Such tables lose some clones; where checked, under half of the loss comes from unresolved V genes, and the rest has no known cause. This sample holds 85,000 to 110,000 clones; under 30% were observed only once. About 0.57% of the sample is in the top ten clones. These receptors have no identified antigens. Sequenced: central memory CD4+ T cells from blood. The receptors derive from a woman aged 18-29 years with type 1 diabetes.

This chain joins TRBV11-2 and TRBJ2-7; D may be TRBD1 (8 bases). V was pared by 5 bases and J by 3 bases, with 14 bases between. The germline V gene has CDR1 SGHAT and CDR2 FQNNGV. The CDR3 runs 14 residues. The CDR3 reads CASSNRGGYYEQYF. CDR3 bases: TGTGCCAGCAGCAACAGGGGGGGTTACTACGAGCAGTACTTC.

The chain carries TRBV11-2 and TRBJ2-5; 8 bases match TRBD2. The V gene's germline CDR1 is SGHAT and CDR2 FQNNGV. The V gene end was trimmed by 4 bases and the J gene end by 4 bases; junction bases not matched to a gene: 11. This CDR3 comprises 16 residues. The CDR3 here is CASSSLVSGSGETQYF. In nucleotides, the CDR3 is TGTGCCAGCAGCTCCCTAGTCAGCGGGAGTGGAGAGACCCAGTACTTC.

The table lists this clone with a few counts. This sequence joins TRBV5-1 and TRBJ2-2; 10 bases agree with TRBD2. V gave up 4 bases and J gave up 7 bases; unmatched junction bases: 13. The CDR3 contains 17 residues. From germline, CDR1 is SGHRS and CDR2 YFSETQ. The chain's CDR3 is CASSVTSGPSSHGELFF. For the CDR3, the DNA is TGCGCCAGCAGCGTGACTAGCGGGCCATCGTCGCACGGGGAGCTGTTTTTT.

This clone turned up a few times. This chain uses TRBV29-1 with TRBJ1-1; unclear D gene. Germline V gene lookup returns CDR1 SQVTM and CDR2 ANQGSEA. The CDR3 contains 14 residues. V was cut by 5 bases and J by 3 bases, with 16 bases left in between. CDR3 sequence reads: CSVRLRRVDTEAFF. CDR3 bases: TGCAGCGTTAGATTAAGACGGGTTGACACTGAAGCTTTCTTT. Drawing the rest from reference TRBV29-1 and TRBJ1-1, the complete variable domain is SAVISQKPSRDICQRGTSLTIQCQVDSQVTMMFWYRQQPGQSLTLIATANQGSEATYESGFVIDKFPISRPNLTFSTLTVSNMSPEDSSIYLCSVRLRRVDTEAFFGQGTRLTVV.

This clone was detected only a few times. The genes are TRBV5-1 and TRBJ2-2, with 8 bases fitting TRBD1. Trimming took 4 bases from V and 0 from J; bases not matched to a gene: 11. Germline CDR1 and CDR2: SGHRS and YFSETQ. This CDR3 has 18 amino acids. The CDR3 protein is CASSPHDRGRANTGELFF. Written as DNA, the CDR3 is TGCGCCAGCAGCCCCCATGACAGGGGAAGAGCGAACACCGGGGAGCTGTTTTTT.

The CDR3 reads CASSLGGNIPYEQYV. Written as DNA, the CDR3 is TGTGCCAGCAGTTTAGGAGGTAATATTCCCTACGAGCAGTACGTC. V usage is TRBV28 and J usage is TRBJ2-7, with D perhaps matching TRBD2 (5 bases). In germline, CDR1 is MDHEN, CDR2 SYDVKM. Deletions cut 2 bases from V and 2 bases from J, with 13 bases between. This CDR3 region has 15 residues.

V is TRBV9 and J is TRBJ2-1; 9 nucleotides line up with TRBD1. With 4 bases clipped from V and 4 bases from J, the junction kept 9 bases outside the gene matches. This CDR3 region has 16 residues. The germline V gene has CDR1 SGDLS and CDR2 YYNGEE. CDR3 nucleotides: TGTGCCAGCAGCTTCCAACCGGGACAGGGTTACAATGAGCAGTTCTTC. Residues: CASSFQPGQGYNEQFF. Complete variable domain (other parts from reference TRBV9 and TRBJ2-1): DSGVTQTPKHLITATGQRVTLRCSPRSGDLSVYWYQQSLDQGLQFLIQYYNGEERAKGNILERFSAQQFPDLHSELNLSSLELGDSALYFCASSFQPGQGYNEQFFGPGTRLTVL.

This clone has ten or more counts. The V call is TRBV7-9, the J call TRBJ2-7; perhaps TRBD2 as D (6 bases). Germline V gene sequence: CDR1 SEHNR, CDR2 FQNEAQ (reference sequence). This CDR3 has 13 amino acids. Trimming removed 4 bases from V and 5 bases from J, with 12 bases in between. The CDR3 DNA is TGTGCCAGCAGCTCTACGGGAGTGGACGAGCAGTACGTC. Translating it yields CASSSTGVDEQYV.

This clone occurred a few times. For the CDR3, the DNA is TGTGCCAGCAGCTTAGGAGGGAGCCCTATCAATGAGCAGTTCTTC. This sequence encodes CASSLGGSPINEQFF. The chain is built from TRBV7-2 and TRBJ2-1, with a tentative D call TRBD2 (5 bases). The germline V gene encodes CDR1 SGHTA and CDR2 FQGNSA. The length of the CDR3 is 15 residues. Trimming pared 1 base from V and 6 bases from J, leaving 13 bases between.

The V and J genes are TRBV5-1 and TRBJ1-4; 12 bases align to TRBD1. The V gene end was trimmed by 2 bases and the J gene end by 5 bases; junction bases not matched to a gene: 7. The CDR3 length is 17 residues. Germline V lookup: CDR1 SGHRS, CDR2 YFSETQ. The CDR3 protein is CASSFSGTGGSNEKLFF. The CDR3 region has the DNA TGCGCCAGCAGCTTCTCCGGGACAGGGGGCTCAAATGAAAAACTGTTTTTT.

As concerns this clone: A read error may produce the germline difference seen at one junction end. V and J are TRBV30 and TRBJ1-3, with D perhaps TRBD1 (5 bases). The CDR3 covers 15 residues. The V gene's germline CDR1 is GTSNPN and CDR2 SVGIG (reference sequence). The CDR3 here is CAWNAGRYSGNTTYF. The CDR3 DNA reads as TGTGCCTGGAACGCAGGGAGGTATTCTGGAAACACCACATATTTT. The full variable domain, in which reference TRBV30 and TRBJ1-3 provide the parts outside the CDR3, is SQTIHQWPATLVQPVGSPLSLECTVEGTSNPNLYWYRQAAGRGLQLLFYSVGIGQISSEVPQNLSASRPQDRQFILSSKKLLLSDSGFYLCAWNAGRYSGNTTYFGEGSWLTVV.

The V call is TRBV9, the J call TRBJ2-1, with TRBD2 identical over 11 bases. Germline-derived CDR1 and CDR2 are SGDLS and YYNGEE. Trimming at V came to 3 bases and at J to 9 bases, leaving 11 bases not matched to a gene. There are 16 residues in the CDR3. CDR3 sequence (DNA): TGTGCCAGCAGCGCAGGACTAGCGGGCGACGTAAGTGAGCAGTTCTTC. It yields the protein CASSAGLAGDVSEQFF.

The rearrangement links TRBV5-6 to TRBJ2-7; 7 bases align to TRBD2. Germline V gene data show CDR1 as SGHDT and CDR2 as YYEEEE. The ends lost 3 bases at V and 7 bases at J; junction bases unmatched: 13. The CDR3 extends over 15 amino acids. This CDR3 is CASSSGLVGPREQYF. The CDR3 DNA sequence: TGTGCCAGCAGCTCCGGACTAGTTGGCCCCCGGGAGCAGTACTTC.

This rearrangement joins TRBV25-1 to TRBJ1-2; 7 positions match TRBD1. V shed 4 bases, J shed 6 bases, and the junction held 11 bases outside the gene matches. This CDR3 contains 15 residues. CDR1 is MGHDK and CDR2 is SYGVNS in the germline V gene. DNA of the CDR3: TGTGCCAGCAGTGCGACAGGGACACCCCCTAATGGCTACACCTTC. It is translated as CASSATGTPPNGYTF.

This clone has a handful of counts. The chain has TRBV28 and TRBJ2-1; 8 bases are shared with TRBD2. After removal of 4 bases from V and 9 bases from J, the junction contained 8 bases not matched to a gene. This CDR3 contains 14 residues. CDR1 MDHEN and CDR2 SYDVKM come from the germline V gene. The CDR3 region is CASSSGRAVVEQFF. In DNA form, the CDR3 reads TGTGCCAGCAGTTCCGGGAGGGCCGTAGTTGAGCAGTTCTTC. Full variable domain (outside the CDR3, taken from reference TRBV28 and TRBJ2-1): DVKVTQSSRYLVKRTGEKVFLECVQDMDHENMFWYRQDPGLGLRLIYFSYDVKMKEKGDIPEGYSVSREKKERFSLILESASTNQTSMYLCASSSGRAVVEQFFGPGTRLTVL.

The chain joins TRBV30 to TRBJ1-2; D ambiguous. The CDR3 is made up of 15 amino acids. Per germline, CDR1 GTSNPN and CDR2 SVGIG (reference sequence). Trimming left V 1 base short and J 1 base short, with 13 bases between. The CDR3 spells CAWSDLTEFNYGYTF. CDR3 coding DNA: TGTGCCTGGAGTGACCTGACGGAGTTTAACTATGGCTACACCTTC.

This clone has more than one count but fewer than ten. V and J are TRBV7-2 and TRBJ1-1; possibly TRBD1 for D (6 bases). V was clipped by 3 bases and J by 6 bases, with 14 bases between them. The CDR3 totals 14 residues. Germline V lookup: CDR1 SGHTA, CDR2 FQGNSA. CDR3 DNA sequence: TGTGCCAGCAGCTTCAAACAGGGCTCGGCTGAAGCTTTCTTT. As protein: CASSFKQGSAEAFF.

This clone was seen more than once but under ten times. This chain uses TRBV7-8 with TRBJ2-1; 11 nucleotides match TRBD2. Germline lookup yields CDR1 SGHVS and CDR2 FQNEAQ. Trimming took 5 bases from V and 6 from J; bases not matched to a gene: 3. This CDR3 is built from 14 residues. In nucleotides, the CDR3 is TGTGCCAGCAGCATTAGCGGGAGGGGCAATGAGCAGTTCTTC. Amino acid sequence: CASSISGRGNEQFF.

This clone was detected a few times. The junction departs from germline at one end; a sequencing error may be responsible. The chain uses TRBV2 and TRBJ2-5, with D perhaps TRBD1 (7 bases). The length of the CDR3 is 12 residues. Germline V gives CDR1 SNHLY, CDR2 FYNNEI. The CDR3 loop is CASSSMRTGGNF. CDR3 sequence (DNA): TGTGCCAGCAGTTCAATGAGGACAGGAGGGAACTTC.

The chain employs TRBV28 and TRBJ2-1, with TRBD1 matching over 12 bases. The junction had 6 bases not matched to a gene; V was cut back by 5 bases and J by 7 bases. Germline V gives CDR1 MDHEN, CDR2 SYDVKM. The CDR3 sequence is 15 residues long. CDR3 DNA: TGTGCCAGCAGTCCTGGGGGACAGGGGGCAAATGAGCAGTTCTTC. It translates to CASSPGGQGANEQFF.